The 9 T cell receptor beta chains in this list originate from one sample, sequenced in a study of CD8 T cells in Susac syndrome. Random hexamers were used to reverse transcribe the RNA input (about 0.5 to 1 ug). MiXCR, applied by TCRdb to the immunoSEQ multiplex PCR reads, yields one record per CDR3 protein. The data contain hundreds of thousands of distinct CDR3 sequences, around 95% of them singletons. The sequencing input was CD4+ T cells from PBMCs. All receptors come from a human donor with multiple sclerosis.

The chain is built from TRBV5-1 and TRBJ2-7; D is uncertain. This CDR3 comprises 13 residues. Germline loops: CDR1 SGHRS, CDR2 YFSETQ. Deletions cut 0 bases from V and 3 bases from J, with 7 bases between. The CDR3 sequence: CASSLGRNYEQYF. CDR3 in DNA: TGCGCCAGCAGCTTGGGACGGAACTACGAGCAGTACTTC.

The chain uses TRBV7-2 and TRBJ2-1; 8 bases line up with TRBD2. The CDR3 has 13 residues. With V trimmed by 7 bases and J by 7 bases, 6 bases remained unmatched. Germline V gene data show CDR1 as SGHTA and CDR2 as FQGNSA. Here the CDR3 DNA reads TGTGCCAGCAATCCCGGGGGGGGTAATGAGCAGTTCTTC. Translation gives CASNPGGGNEQFF. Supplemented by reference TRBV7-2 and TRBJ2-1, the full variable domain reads GAGVSQSPSNKVTEKGKDVELRCDPISGHTALYWYRQSLGQGLEFLIYFQGNSAPDKSGLPSDRFSAERTGGSVSTLTIQRTQQEDSAVYLCASNPGGGNEQFFGPGTRLTVL.

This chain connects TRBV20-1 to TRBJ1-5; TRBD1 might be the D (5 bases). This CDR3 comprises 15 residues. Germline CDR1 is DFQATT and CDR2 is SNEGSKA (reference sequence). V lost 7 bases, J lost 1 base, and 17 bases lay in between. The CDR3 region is CSVPPTGLSNQPQHF. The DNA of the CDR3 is TGCAGTGTTCCACCGACGGGACTAAGCAATCAGCCCCAGCATTTT.

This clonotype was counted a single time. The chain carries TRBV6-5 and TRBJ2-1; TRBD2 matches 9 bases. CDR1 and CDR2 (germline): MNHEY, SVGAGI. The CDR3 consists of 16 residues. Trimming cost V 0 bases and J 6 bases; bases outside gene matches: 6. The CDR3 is CASSYSGGGASNEQFF. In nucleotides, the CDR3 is TGTGCCAGCAGTTACTCGGGCGGGGGGGCTAGCAATGAGCAGTTCTTC.

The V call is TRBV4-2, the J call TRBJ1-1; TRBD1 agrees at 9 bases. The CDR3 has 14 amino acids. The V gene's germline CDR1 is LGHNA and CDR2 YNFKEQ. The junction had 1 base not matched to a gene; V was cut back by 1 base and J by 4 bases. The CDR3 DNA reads TGTGCCAGCAGCCAAGGGGACAGGGTCACTGAAGCTTTCTTT. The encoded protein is CASSQGDRVTEAFF.

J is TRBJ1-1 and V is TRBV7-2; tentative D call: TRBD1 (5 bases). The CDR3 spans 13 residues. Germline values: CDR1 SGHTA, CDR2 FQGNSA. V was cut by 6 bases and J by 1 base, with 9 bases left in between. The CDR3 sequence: CASSLTENTEAFF. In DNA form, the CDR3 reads TGTGCCAGCAGTTTGACAGAGAACACTGAAGCTTTCTTT.

This chain's CDR3 is CSAFDTYSNQPQHF. Written as DNA, the CDR3 is TGCAGTGCTTTCGACACCTATAGCAATCAGCCCCAGCATTTT. V usage is TRBV20-1 and J usage is TRBJ1-5; D remains unclear. V dropped 5 bases and J dropped 0 bases, with 11 bases sitting between them. Germline-derived CDR1 and CDR2 are DFQATT and SNEGSKA (reference sequence). The CDR3 runs 14 residues.

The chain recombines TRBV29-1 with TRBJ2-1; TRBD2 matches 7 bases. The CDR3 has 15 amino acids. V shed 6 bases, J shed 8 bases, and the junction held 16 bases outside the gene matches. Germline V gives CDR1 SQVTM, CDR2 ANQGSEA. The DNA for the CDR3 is TGCAGCGTCGTAAGGGAGCTCGGGAGGATGGATGAGCAGTTCTTC. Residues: CSVVRELGRMDEQFF.

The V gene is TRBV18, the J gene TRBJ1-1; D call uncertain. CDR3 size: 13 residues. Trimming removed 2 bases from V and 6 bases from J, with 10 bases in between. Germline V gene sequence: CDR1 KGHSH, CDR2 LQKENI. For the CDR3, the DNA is TGTGCCAGCTCACCAATGAGGGTAGCTGAAGCTTTCTTT. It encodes CASSPMRVAEAFF.